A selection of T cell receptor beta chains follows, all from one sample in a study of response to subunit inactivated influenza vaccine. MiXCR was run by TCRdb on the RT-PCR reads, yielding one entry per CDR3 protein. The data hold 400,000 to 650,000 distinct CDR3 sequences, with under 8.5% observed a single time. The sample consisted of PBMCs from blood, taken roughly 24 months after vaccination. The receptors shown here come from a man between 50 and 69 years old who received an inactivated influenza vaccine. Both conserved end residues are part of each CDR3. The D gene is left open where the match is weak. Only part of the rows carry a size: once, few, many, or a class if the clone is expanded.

TGCAGCGTTGAGCGGGGGAGCTCCTACAATGAGCAGTTCTTC	CSVERGSSYNEQFF	.	TRBD2	TRBV29-1	TRBJ2-1
TGTGCCAGCTCACCCGCTCAGGGTCGCGAAGCTTTCTTT	CASSPAQGREAFF	few	.	TRBV18	TRBJ1-1
TGTGCCAGCAGCCCCCTGATAGGGGCGGGGGAGACCCAGTACTTC	CASSPLIGAGETQYF	few	.	TRBV3-1	TRBJ2-5
TGTGCCTGGAATGGCAGGGATCGAGACACCATATATTTT	CAWNGRDRDTIYF	many	.	TRBV30	TRBJ1-3
TGCGCCAGCAGCCCCTTAGCGGTCTTAAGGTGGAATGAGCAGTTCTTC	CASSPLAVLRWNEQFF	many	.	TRBV5-1	TRBJ2-1
TGTGCCAGCAGCTTGCGCGCCTCCAATGAGCAGTTCTTC	CASSLRASNEQFF	few	.	TRBV7-2	TRBJ2-1
TGTGCCAGCAGCCGGTGGGAGGGGACCTCCTACAATGAGCAGTTCTTC	CASSRWEGTSYNEQFF	.	TRBD2	TRBV14	TRBJ2-1
TGCAGCGTTCAACGGGACAGGGGTACAGATACGCAGTATTTT	CSVQRDRGTDTQYF	many	TRBD1	TRBV29-1	TRBJ2-3
TGTGCCAGCAGCACGGACAGGGGGGGCCATACGCAGTATTTT	CASSTDRGGHTQYF	.	TRBD1	TRBV7-2	TRBJ2-3
TGTGCCAGCAGTCGTAGCGGGGGGGGCACAGATACGCAGTATTTT	CASSRSGGGTDTQYF	.	TRBD2	TRBV12-3/TRBV12-4	TRBJ2-3
TGTGCCAGCAGCCGGATACAGCCCGGGGAGCTGTTTTTT	CASSRIQPGELFF	few	.	TRBV5-5	TRBJ2-2
TGCAGTGCTAGACCCCGGCAAAACACCGGGGAGCTGTTTTTT	CSARPRQNTGELFF	many	.	TRBV20-1	TRBJ2-2
TGTGCCATCAGTGAGGGGGACAATTTCTACGAGCAGTACTTC	CAISEGDNFYEQYF	many	.	TRBV10-3	TRBJ2-7
TGTGCCAGCAGCTTAGGAGGACAGGCGACTAACTATGGCTACACCTTC	CASSLGGQATNYGYTF	.	TRBD1	TRBV7-6	TRBJ1-2
TGTGCCAGCAGCCATCTTAGCTACGAGCAGTACTTC	CASSHLSYEQYF	.	.	TRBV3-1	TRBJ2-7
TGCGCCAGCAGCTTGGCCAGTTCATCTAGCACAGATACGCAGTATTTT	CASSLASSSSTDTQYF	few	.	TRBV5-1	TRBJ2-3
TGCAGTGCTTCCTCAAGTGGAGTTCAGCCCCAGCATTTT	CSASSSGVQPQHF	many	.	TRBV20-1	TRBJ1-5
TGTGCCACTAGGGACAGGGGACATTCGGAGCAGTTCTTC	CATRDRGHSEQFF	.	TRBD1	TRBV27	TRBJ2-1
TGTGCCAGCAGGCCTTTAGGTAGCACAGATACGCAGTATTTT	CASRPLGSTDTQYF	few	.	TRBV12-3/TRBV12-4	TRBJ2-3
TGTGCCAGCAGGGGACACGATTACACCGGGGAGCTGTTTTTT	CASRGHDYTGELFF	.	.	TRBV27	TRBJ2-2
TGCAGTGCTAGAGACGGGAGTACTCCCTACAATGAGCAGTTCTTC	CSARDGSTPYNEQFF	.	.	TRBV20-1	TRBJ2-1
TGTGCCAGCAGCGTAGGGCGAGGGGGAAGGGCATACGAGCAGTACTTC	CASSVGRGGRAYEQYF	.	.	TRBV9	TRBJ2-7
TGCGCCAGCAGCCAAGGAAAAGGGACAGGATTCTATGGCTACACCTTC	CASSQGKGTGFYGYTF	few	TRBD1	TRBV4-3	TRBJ1-2
TGCAGTGCAGCGGGGCGGCACTTCTCCTACGAGCAGTACTTC	CSAAGRHFSYEQYF	.	TRBD2	TRBV20-1	TRBJ2-7
TGCGCCAGCAGCAGCGGGACAGCGGGCACCGGGGAGCTGTTTTTT	CASSSGTAGTGELFF	few	.	TRBV4-3	TRBJ2-2
TGTGCCAGCAGTCCCTTTCGGCACAATGAGCAGTTCTTC	CASSPFRHNEQFF	many	.	TRBV12-3/TRBV12-4	TRBJ2-1
TGCAGTGCTAGAATATGGCAAGAGACCCAGTACTTC	CSARIWQETQYF	few	.	TRBV20-1	TRBJ2-5
TGCGCCAGCAGCTTTCCGGGACAGGGGCGCGATCAGCCCCAGCATTTT	CASSFPGQGRDQPQHF	.	TRBD1	TRBV5-1	TRBJ1-5
TGTGCCAGCAGCGCGGCGGGGGGATCTACTGAGCAGTTCTTC	CASSAAGGSTEQFF	few	TRBD2	TRBV9	TRBJ2-1
TGTGCCAGCAGTTTAAATCGACAGGGCTCCTACGAGCAGTACTTC	CASSLNRQGSYEQYF	.	TRBD1	TRBV27	TRBJ2-7
TGTGCCAGCAACCCCGGACAGTTTAACACTGAAGCTTTCTTT	CASNPGQFNTEAFF	.	.	TRBV12-3/TRBV12-4	TRBJ1-1
TGCGCCAGCAGCCAAGAAACGTCCCCGGGACATTCTGCCTACGAGCAGTACTTC	CASSQETSPGHSAYEQYF	few	.	TRBV4-3	TRBJ2-7
TGTGCCAGCAGTTACGGGACAGGGGTAGGGTACACCGGGGAGCTGTTTTTT	CASSYGTGVGYTGELFF	many	TRBD1	TRBV6-5	TRBJ2-2
TGCGCCAGCAGCTTGGATCCACGGACCTACGAGCAGTACTTC	CASSLDPRTYEQYF	few	.	TRBV5-1	TRBJ2-7
TGTGCCAGCAGATCGCCGGGACTAGGAAACTCCTACGAGCAGTACTTC	CASRSPGLGNSYEQYF	few	TRBD2	TRBV6-1	TRBJ2-7
TGCAGTGCCCCAGCGGGGGGAGCCACAGATACGCAGTATTTT	CSAPAGGATDTQYF	.	TRBD2	TRBV20-1	TRBJ2-3
TGCAGTGCTACCAGCTACACAGATACGCAGTATTTT	CSATSYTDTQYF	many	.	TRBV20-1	TRBJ2-3
TGTGCCAGCAGCTTACAAGGTGAGCAGTTCTTC	CASSLQGEQFF	many	.	TRBV5-6	TRBJ2-1
TGTGCCAGCAGTTACTCGGGCCGGGGTGGCTACACCTTC	CASSYSGRGGYTF	.	.	TRBV6-5	TRBJ1-2
TGCAGTGCCAGAGTGACAGGGGGCGCGGTAGCTTTCTTT	CSARVTGGAVAFF	few	TRBD1	TRBV20-1	TRBJ1-1
TGTGCCAGCTACCCGGGCACCGGGGAGCTGTTTTTT	CASYPGTGELFF	.	.	TRBV18	TRBJ2-2
TGTGCCAGCTCACCATCTTGGCAGGGAGAGGGTGGCTACACCTTC	CASSPSWQGEGGYTF	many	.	TRBV18	TRBJ1-2
TGTGCCAGCAGTTACGAGCAGTACTTC	CASSYEQYF	many	.	TRBV6-2/TRBV6-3	TRBJ2-7
TGTGCCAGCAGCAACCGGGCCGCGGCTGGGACTGAAGCTTTCTTT	CASSNRAAAGTEAFF	.	.	TRBV5-6	TRBJ1-1
TGCGCCAGCAGCTTAGGACAGGCTGTCGAGACCCAGTACTTC	CASSLGQAVETQYF	many	TRBD1	TRBV5-1	TRBJ2-5
TGTGCCAGCAGCGGAGCCGGACTAGTGCGAGGGGAGCAGTTCTTC	CASSGAGLVRGEQFF	.	TRBD2	TRBV7-8	TRBJ2-1
TGTGCCAGCAGTTACCCGGGACAGGGATCTTCCTTT	CASSYPGQGSSF	.	TRBD1	TRBV6-5	TRBJ1-1
TGCAGTGCTAGCGTTGCTAGCGGGATGTACTTC	CSASVASGMYF	.	TRBD2	TRBV20-1	TRBJ2-7
TGTGCCAGCGCGGACAGGGCAAACTCACCCCTCCACTTT	CASADRANSPLHF	few	TRBD1	TRBV27	TRBJ1-6
TGTGCCAGCAGCTTAGTCCGCCACCCCTACCATGAGCAGTTCTTC	CASSLVRHPYHEQFF	.	.	TRBV7-8	TRBJ2-1
TGTGCCAGCAGTTTTGGTTGGCGGAACAATGAGCAGTTCTTC	CASSFGWRNNEQFF	few	.	TRBV12-3/TRBV12-4	TRBJ2-1
TGTGCCAGCAGTTCGACGACAGGGGGCCCTACCAAAAACATTCAGTACTTC	CASSSTTGGPTKNIQYF	few	TRBD1	TRBV28	TRBJ2-4
TGTGCCAGCAGCCCCCGGACTAGCGGGAGGGATACGCAGTATTTT	CASSPRTSGRDTQYF	many	TRBD2	TRBV7-2	TRBJ2-3
TGTGCCACCGATGGGAGAGGGGGAAGCTCCTACAATGAGCAGTTCTTC	CATDGRGGSSYNEQFF	few	.	TRBV25-1	TRBJ2-1
TGTGCCATCAGTGTTGGACCGGTGAACACTGAAGCTTTCTTT	CAISVGPVNTEAFF	.	.	TRBV10-3	TRBJ1-1
TGTGCCAGCAGCCGTCTAAGTCAAGGGGGGGGCGCGAACACTGAAGCTTTCTTT	CASSRLSQGGGANTEAFF	many	.	TRBV4-2	TRBJ1-1
TGTGCCAGCAGCCAAGATCCTCATGGGGGCACTGAAGCTTTCTTT	CASSQDPHGGTEAFF	many	.	TRBV4-2	TRBJ1-1